Each of the 27 T cell receptor beta chains below was sequenced from the same sample in a study of blood T cell repertoires in COVID-19. TCRdb's table, derived via immunoSEQ multiplex PCR, lists solely in-frame clones and lacks some. The data show hundreds of thousands of clones, approximately 84% seen once. What was sequenced was peripheral blood. Receptors originate from a man aged 35 to 55 with acute or convalescent COVID-19.

The rearrangement links TRBV15 to TRBJ1-2; perhaps TRBD1 as D (6 bases). With 0 bases removed from V and 3 bases from J, the gap between germline ends came to 11 bases. This CDR3 spans 15 amino acids. Germline lookup yields CDR1 LNHNV and CDR2 YYDKDF (reference sequence). The CDR3 reads CATSRDNREHYGYTF. In DNA, the CDR3 is TGTGCCACCAGCAGAGACAACAGGGAGCACTATGGCTACACCTTC. Variable domain in full (rest from reference TRBV15 and TRBJ1-2): DAMVIQNPRYQVTQFGKPVTLSCSQTLNHNVMYWYQQKSSQAPKLLFHYYDKDFNNEADTPDNFQSRRPNTSFCFLDIRSPGLGDTAMYLCATSRDNREHYGYTFGSGTRLTVV.

The chain combines TRBV7-9 with TRBJ2-2, with TRBD2 matching over 11 bases. V gave up 5 bases and J gave up 0 bases; unmatched junction bases: 17. The germline CDR1 and CDR2 sequences are SEHNR and FQNEAQ (reference sequence). CDR3 length: 21 residues. In DNA, the CDR3 is TGTGCCAGCAGCACGCTCGCACTAGCGGGAGATCGCGACGCGAACACCGGGGAGCTGTTTTTT. Translating gives CASSTLALAGDRDANTGELFF.

V gene TRBV29-1 combines with J gene TRBJ2-7; D gene ambiguous. The germline V gene encodes CDR1 SQVTM and CDR2 ANQGSEA. The V and J ends lost 0 bases and 3 bases respectively, with 12 bases between them. The CDR3 loop spans 14 amino acids. CDR3 residues: CSVEDRQTGYEQYF. CDR3 coding DNA: TGCAGCGTTGAAGATCGGCAGACGGGCTACGAGCAGTACTTC.

This sequence joins TRBV9 and TRBJ2-3; unclear D gene. V gave up 0 bases and J gave up 5 bases, with 7 bases separating them. Germline CDR1 and CDR2: SGDLS and YYNGEE. The CDR3 is 13 amino acids. CDR3 sequence (DNA): TGTGCCAGCAGCGTAGTCGAGAAAGATACGCAGTATTTT. It translates to CASSVVEKDTQYF.

The rearrangement uses TRBV20-1 and TRBJ1-4, with TRBD1 as a possible D gene (6 bases). Germline lookup yields CDR1 DFQATT and CDR2 SNEGSKA (reference sequence). V lost 3 bases and J 8 bases, leaving 16 bases between the germline ends. The CDR3 consists of 14 residues. The CDR3 spells CSASASRQEEKLFF. Written as DNA, the CDR3 is TGCAGTGCTAGTGCTTCCCGACAGGAGGAAAAACTGTTTTTT.

This chain joins TRBV5-6 and TRBJ1-1; 8 bases line up with TRBD1. The CDR3 is 16 amino acids. The V gene end was trimmed by 3 bases and the J gene end by 8 bases; junction bases not matched to a gene: 15. CDR1 and CDR2 from the germline V gene are SGHDT and YYEEEE. The CDR3 coding sequence is TGTGCCAGCAGCTCACCCCTTGGGACAGGCCGGATAGAAGCTTTCTTT. As protein: CASSSPLGTGRIEAFF.

The rearrangement joins TRBV7-8 to TRBJ1-5; D possibly corresponds to TRBD1 (5 bases). The V gene's germline CDR1 is SGHVS and CDR2 FQNEAQ. CDR3 size: 17 residues. V dropped 1 base and J dropped 6 bases, with 19 bases sitting between them. Here the CDR3 DNA reads TGTGCCAGCAGCTTAGTTCCGAGCGGGACCCGTGCTCAGCCCCAGCATTTT. Translating it yields CASSLVPSGTRAQPQHF.

The rearrangement uses TRBV19 and TRBJ1-1, with unresolved D. CDR3 length: 13 amino acids. Trimming pared 6 bases from V and 5 bases from J, leaving 13 bases between. The V gene's germline CDR1 is LNHDA and CDR2 SQIVND (reference sequence). The CDR3 region has the DNA TGTGCCAGTAGACAATACACGGGTACTGAAGCTTTCTTT. Amino acids: CASRQYTGTEAFF.

This chain links TRBV14 with TRBJ1-2; 9 bases line up with TRBD1. Germline V gene lookup returns CDR1 SGHDN and CDR2 FVKESK. The CDR3 has 14 amino acids. Germline trimming cut 3 bases from V and 6 bases from J; bases unmatched to any gene: 5. The CDR3 sequence: CASSQGGQGHGYTF. As DNA, the CDR3 is TGTGCCAGCAGCCAGGGGGGACAGGGCCATGGCTACACCTTC.

This sequence joins TRBV28 and TRBJ1-1, with TRBD1 matching 8 bases. The CDR3 has 15 residues. The germline V gene has CDR1 MDHEN and CDR2 SYDVKM. V lost 3 bases, J lost 4 bases, and 7 bases stayed unmatched. CDR3 sequence (DNA): TGTGCCAGCAGTTTCGTTTACAGGGGGGGCACTGAAGCTTTCTTT. Translated: CASSFVYRGGTEAFF.

The chain links TRBV19 to TRBJ1-3; a weak D match, TRBD1 (5 bases). V dropped 3 bases and J dropped 0 bases, with 15 bases sitting between them. Per the germline V gene, CDR1 is LNHDA and CDR2 is SQIVND (reference sequence). The length of the CDR3 is 17 residues. CDR3 in amino acids: CASSIQRTQSSGNTIYF. The DNA of the CDR3 is TGTGCCAGTAGTATCCAGAGGACACAGAGCTCTGGAAACACCATATATTTT.

This chain uses TRBV9 with TRBJ2-6; possible D gene TRBD1, 5 bases. The CDR3 is made up of 16 amino acids. Germline lookup yields CDR1 SGDLS and CDR2 YYNGEE. The V end lost 5 bases, the J end lost 4 bases, and 16 bases lay between the germline ends. CDR3 sequence reads: CASSPRRGTGANVLTF. CDR3 nucleotides: TGTGCCAGCAGTCCTCGAAGGGGTACCGGGGCCAACGTCCTGACTTTC.

The rearrangement links TRBV6-4 to TRBJ2-6; 9 positions agree with TRBD1. Germline V gene data show CDR1 as MRHNA and CDR2 as SNTAGT. The CDR3 covers 15 residues. With 11 bases clipped from V and 0 bases from J, the junction kept 5 bases outside the gene matches. Here the CDR3 reads CAAGDRASGANVLTF. The DNA of the CDR3 is TGTGCCGCCGGGGACAGGGCCTCTGGGGCCAACGTCCTGACTTTC.

The chain links TRBV6-1 to TRBJ1-5, with 10 nucleotides matching TRBD1. This CDR3 spans 16 amino acids. Trimming removed 2 bases from V and 7 bases from J; junction bases left unmatched: 8. In germline, CDR1 is MNHNS, CDR2 SASEGT. The CDR3 is CASSESAGQGDQPQHF. In DNA form, the CDR3 reads TGTGCCAGCAGTGAATCAGCCGGACAGGGGGACCAGCCCCAGCATTTT.

The chain employs TRBV28 and TRBJ2-1, with 7 nucleotides matching TRBD1. This CDR3 spans 13 amino acids. The V gene's germline CDR1 is MDHEN and CDR2 SYDVKM. The CDR3 is CAGRGTEDNEQFF. The CDR3 nucleotides read TGTGCAGGAAGGGGGACAGAGGACAATGAGCAGTTCTTC.

The genes are TRBV7-2 and TRBJ1-6; 7 bases align to TRBD1. The germline CDR1 and CDR2 sequences are SGHTA and FQGNSA. The CDR3 loop spans 13 amino acids. V gave up 5 bases and J gave up 14 bases; unmatched junction bases: 9. CDR3 nucleotide sequence: TGTGCCAGCAGCCGCCGGGACAGTCGCACCCTCCACTTT. Amino acids: CASSRRDSRTLHF.

This clone was detected once. The chain combines TRBV9 with TRBJ2-3; no reliable D call. Germline CDR1 reads SGDLS; CDR2 reads YYNGEE. The CDR3 totals 15 residues. V shed 2 bases and J shed 2 bases, with 12 bases lying between them. The CDR3 nucleotides read TGTGCCAGCAGCGTTTCCAGTTTCTTCACAGATACGCAGTATTTT. This encodes CASSVSSFFTDTQYF.

The V and J genes are TRBV11-2 and TRBJ2-5; possible D gene TRBD1, 5 bases. The CDR3 totals 17 residues. The V and J ends lost 5 bases and 4 bases respectively, with 23 bases between them. Germline values: CDR1 SGHAT, CDR2 FQNNGV. CDR3 nucleotide sequence: TGTGCCAGCAGCCATAGGGGCGACCGGTCATTCCGAGAGACCCAGTACTTC. This codes for CASSHRGDRSFRETQYF.

CDR3 DNA sequence: TGTGCCAGCCACGACCGGCTGTCGGGTTCACCCCTCCACTTT. It is translated as CASHDRLSGSPLHF. The chain joins TRBV6-5 to TRBJ1-6; D gene uncertain. Trimming stripped 8 bases from V and 9 bases from J, with 17 bases between. The CDR3 is 14 amino acids. Germline assignment: CDR1 MNHEY and CDR2 SVGAGI.

The chain couples TRBV9 to TRBJ2-7; 10 bases agree with TRBD2. After removal of 0 bases from V and 3 bases from J, the junction contained 3 bases not matched to a gene. Germline CDR1 and CDR2: SGDLS and YYNGEE. This CDR3 has 15 residues. CDR3 sequence (DNA): TGTGCCAGCAGCGTAGCGGCTAGCGGGGGCTACGAGCAGTACTTC. This codes for CASSVAASGGYEQYF.

This chain joins TRBV12-3 or TRBV12-4 and TRBJ1-1, with a weak D call TRBD1 (5 bases). V was pared by 4 bases and J by 10 bases, with 13 bases between. The CDR3 length is 12 residues. The CDR3 sequence: CASSSRAGGAFF. The DNA of the CDR3 is TGTGCCAGCAGTTCCCGGGCCGGGGGAGCTTTCTTT.

This clone was seen only a few times. The V gene is TRBV2, the J gene TRBJ2-2, with D maybe TRBD1 (6 bases). This CDR3 region has 14 residues. V dropped 3 bases and J dropped 6 bases, with 11 bases sitting between them. Germline lookup yields CDR1 SNHLY and CDR2 FYNNEI. This CDR3 reads CASSDTGSAGELFF. CDR3 nucleotide sequence: TGTGCCAGCAGTGATACAGGGTCCGCCGGGGAGCTGTTTTTT. Full variable domain (outside the CDR3, taken from reference TRBV2 and TRBJ2-2): EPEVTQTPSHQVTQMGQEVILRCVPISNHLYFYWYRQILGQKVEFLVSFYNNEISEKSEIFDDQFSVERPDGSNFTLKIRSTKLEDSAMYFCASSDTGSAGELFFGEGSRLTVL.

The chain couples TRBV5-1 to TRBJ2-1; TRBD1 matches at 7 bases. The junction had 8 bases not matched to a gene; V was cut back by 5 bases and J by 3 bases. Per the germline V gene, CDR1 is SGHRS and CDR2 is YFSETQ. This CDR3 is 15 amino acids long. Here the CDR3 DNA reads TGCGCCAGCAGTAGTACAGGGGCAGACTACAATGAGCAGTTCTTC. This sequence encodes CASSSTGADYNEQFF.

This sequence joins TRBV6-2 or TRBV6-3 and TRBJ2-3; 11 positions agree with TRBD2. Germline-derived CDR1 and CDR2 are MNHEY and SVGEGT. CDR3 size: 16 residues. Trimming cost V 4 bases and J 2 bases; bases outside gene matches: 5. CDR3 region: CASSSRLAGFTDTQYF. DNA of the CDR3: TGTGCCAGCAGTTCGAGACTAGCGGGGTTCACAGATACGCAGTATTTT.

This chain uses TRBV11-2 with TRBJ2-2, with a possible D match to TRBD1 (5 bases). This CDR3 contains 15 residues. Trimming pared 0 bases from V and 4 bases from J, leaving 9 bases between. The germline V gene has CDR1 SGHAT and CDR2 FQNNGV. The CDR3 nucleotides read TGTGCCAGCAGCTTAGACAGGGTCCCCACCGGGGAGCTGTTTTTT. It codes for CASSLDRVPTGELFF. Full variable domain (remainder filled in from reference TRBV11-2 and TRBJ2-2): EAGVAQSPRYKIIEKRQSVAFWCNPISGHATLYWYQQILGQGPKLLIQFQNNGVVDDSQLPKDRFSAERLKGVDSTLKIQPAKLEDSAVYLCASSLDRVPTGELFFGEGSRLTVL.

The chain has TRBV7-6 and TRBJ2-7; D may be TRBD1 (6 bases). The CDR3 length is 12 residues. In germline, CDR1 is SGHVS, CDR2 FNYEAQ. Trimming removed 6 bases at V and 8 bases at J, with 14 bases between. Written as DNA, the CDR3 is TGTGCCAGCAGGAATGGGACACCACAGCAGTACTTC. It yields the protein CASRNGTPQQYF.

The table lists this clone with a count of one. The gene calls are TRBV18 and TRBJ1-2; D perhaps matches TRBD1 (5 bases). Germline CDR1 KGHSH, CDR2 LQKENI. The CDR3 covers 16 residues. V was shortened by 2 bases and J by 6 bases, with 19 bases between the two germline ends. CDR3: CASSPFSVRAYDGYTF. The CDR3 DNA reads TGTGCCAGCTCACCATTCAGCGTCAGGGCTTATGATGGCTACACCTTC.